Described below is a single T cell receptor (beta chain) sequence and its context. Its antigen is unknown. No base quality values were provided; no much bigger clone lies one nucleotide off. This entry is derived from a study of T cell responses to AZD1222 COVID-19 vaccine (dated by TCRdb to the early 2020s). Background on the whole study: TCR sequencing covered more than 230 trial participants: approximately 200 given two doses of AZD1222 and 26 given two doses of MenACWY control vaccine. Trial participants were enrolled by age into subgroups of 18-55, 56-69 and 70-plus years, and around 150, 28 and 57 TCR-sequenced participants, respectively, were included in these subgroups.

The CDR3 regions of human TCRbeta chains were analyzed by immunosequencing. On the study's bioinformatics: Repertoire TCRs were checked for matches against a reference library of SARS-CoV-2-specific TCRs that had been generated using the MIRA antigen-specificity platform. Breadth meant the fraction of unique TCRs that were SARS-CoV-2-associated, whereas depth meant the fraction of total T cells that were SARS-CoV-2-associated. Using the MIRA data, each spike-specific TCR was assigned both to the spike region to which the TCR was reactive and to a CD4 or CD8 class. Log10-transformed breadth and depth values were compared by one-way ANOVA with Sidak's multiple comparisons tests. TCRdb provides this immuneACCESS table in a form limited to in-frame rearrangements. Some clones are lacking; in checked studies, under half of them reflect an unresolved V gene, and why the rest are absent is not known. V, J and clone size were drawn from that table, and D and trimming were deduced from the DNA. The sample table records tens of thousands of clones; around 88% of these occur just once. The ten biggest clones cover 9.5% to 13% of the sample.

The research as a whole found: Participants were mostly white British, with more females than males. The authors suggested clonal diversity may have been underestimated. Reportedly, close to half of the unique spike-specific TCRs recognized epitopes lying outside the regions that are mutated in the B.1.351 and B.1.1.7 variants. Conclusions about previously exposed vaccinees are limited, since just 5 to 7 AZD1222 recipients were seropositive for SARS-CoV-2 at baseline. CD4 TCRs associated with the vaccine covered the entire spike protein, and the dominant responses were in regions 160-218 and 743-854. Because no samples from the day 14 peak response were available, repertoires could be characterized only after the peak T cell response. After two AZD1222 doses, spike-specific TCR breadth and depth were significantly higher than at day 0 and than in MenACWY recipients. In the small 56-69-year group, the increase in depth fell short of significance, most likely because of low power.

Per the publication, the time point label means: about 28 days (+/-7) after the second vaccine dose. AZD1222 recipients with second doses at about 4 weeks or about 12 weeks were pooled, because spike-specific TCR depth and breadth did not differ between schedules. Vaccinee samples came from UK trials COV001 and COV002, including a single-blind randomized controlled phase 2/3 trial of AZD1222 (ChAdOx1 nCoV-19) in healthy adults. Trial participant PBMC samples were collected at day 0 and day 28 after the second dose for TCRbeta chain sequencing. CDR1 and CDR2 are read off the germline V gene (reference sequence) as DFQATT and SNEGSKA. From its cysteine to its phenylalanine, the CDR3 spans 15 amino acids. Only the CDR3 region is kept as DNA, spanning 45 bases read in frame from base 1. Trimming takes 3 bases from V and 2 bases from J, and the germline ends sit 13 bases apart.

The clonotype originates from an adult who received the AZD1222 COVID-19 vaccine. Recombination joined TRBV20-1 with TRBJ2-2; a weak D assignment points to TRBD1 (6 bases agree). The sequences come from peripheral blood, collected 28 days after the second AZD1222 dose. The bases read TGCAGTGCTAGTAGAACAGGGTTCAACACCGGGGAGCTGTTTTTT. It translates to CSASRTGFNTGELFF.